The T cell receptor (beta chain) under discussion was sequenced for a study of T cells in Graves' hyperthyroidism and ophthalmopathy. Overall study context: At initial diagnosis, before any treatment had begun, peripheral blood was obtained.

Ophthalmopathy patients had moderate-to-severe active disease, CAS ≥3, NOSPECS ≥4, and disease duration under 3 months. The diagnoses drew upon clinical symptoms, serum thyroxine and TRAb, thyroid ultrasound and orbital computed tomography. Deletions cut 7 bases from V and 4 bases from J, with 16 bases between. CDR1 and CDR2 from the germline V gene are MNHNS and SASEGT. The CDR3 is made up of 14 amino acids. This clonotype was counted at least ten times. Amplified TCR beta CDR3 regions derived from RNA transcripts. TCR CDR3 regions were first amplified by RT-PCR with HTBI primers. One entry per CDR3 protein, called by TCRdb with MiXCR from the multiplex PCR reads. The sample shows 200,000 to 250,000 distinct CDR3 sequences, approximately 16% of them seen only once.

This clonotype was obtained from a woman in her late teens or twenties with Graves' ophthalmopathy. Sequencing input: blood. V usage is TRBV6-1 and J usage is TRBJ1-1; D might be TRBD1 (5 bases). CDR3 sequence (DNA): TGTGCCAGCATACCAACCGGGGCCTCCACTGAAGCTTTCTTT. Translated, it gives CASIPTGASTEAFF.